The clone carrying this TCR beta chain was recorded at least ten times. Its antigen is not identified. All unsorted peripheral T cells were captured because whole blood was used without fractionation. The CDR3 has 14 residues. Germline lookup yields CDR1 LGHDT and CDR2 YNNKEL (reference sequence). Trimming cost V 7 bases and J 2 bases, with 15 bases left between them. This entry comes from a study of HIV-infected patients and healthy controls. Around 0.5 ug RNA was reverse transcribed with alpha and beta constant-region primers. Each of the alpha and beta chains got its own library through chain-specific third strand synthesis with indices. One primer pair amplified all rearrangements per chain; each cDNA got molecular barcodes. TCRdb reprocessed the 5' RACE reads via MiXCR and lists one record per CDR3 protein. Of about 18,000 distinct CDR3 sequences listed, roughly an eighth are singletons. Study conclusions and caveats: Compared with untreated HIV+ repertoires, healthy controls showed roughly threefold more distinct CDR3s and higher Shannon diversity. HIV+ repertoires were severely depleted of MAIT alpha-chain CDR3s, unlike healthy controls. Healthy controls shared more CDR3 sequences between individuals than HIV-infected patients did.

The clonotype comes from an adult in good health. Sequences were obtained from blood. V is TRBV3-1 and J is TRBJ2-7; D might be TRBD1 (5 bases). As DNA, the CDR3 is TGTGCCAGCACCGCCAAGATACAGGCCTACGAGCAGTACTTC. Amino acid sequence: CASTAKIQAYEQYF.